This TCR beta chain was captured by sequencing in a study of T cell responses to AZD1222 COVID-19 vaccine. Notes on the study in general: Spike-specific TCR depth and breadth grew after two AZD1222 doses. In a largely white British group with more females than males, clonal diversity was possibly underestimated. Recipients of AZD1222 seropositive at baseline numbered only 5 or 6.

In this sample, this clone is medium-sized. The antigen is undetermined. The data were produced by immunoSEQ multiplex PCR, yet TCRdb's version contains in-frame clones alone and is incomplete. Among more than 75,000 clones, around four fifths were seen once, and the ten largest hold about 1.3%. Sequencing used peripheral blood, obtained 28 days after the second AZD1222 dose. This receptor was taken from an adult who received the AZD1222 COVID-19 vaccine.

The CDR3 region has the DNA TGTGCCAGCAGTTCAACGGGACAGACACTGAACACTGAAGCTTTCTTT. As protein: CASSSTGQTLNTEAFF. The chain has TRBV6-2 or TRBV6-3 and TRBJ1-1; 7 bases line up with TRBD1. Trimming removed 4 bases from V and 0 bases from J; junction bases left unmatched: 8. The germline V gene encodes CDR1 MNHEY and CDR2 SVGEGT. The CDR3 runs to 16 residues.